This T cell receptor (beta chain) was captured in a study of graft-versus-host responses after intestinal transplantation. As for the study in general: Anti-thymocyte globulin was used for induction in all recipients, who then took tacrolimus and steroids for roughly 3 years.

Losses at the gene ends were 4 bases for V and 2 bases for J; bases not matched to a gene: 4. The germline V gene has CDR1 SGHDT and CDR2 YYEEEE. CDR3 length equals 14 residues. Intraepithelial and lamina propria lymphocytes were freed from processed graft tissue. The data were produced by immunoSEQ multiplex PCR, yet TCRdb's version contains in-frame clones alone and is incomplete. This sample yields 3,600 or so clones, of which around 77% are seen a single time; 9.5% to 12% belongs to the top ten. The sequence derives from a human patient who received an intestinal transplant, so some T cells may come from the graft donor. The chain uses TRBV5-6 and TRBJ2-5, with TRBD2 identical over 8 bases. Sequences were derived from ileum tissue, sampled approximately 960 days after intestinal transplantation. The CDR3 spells CASSVLAGQETQYF. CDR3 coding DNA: TGTGCCAGCAGCGTATTAGCGGGGCAAGAGACCCAGTACTTC.